This TCR beta chain is from a study of lymphopenia after photon versus proton radiotherapy (dated by TCRdb to the late 2010s). As for the study more broadly: The study compared the immunological effects of photon versus proton radiation therapy in patients with gastrointestinal tumors who developed high-grade lymphopenia. The cohort included approximately 22 patients with gastrointestinal tumors who developed lymphopenia after receiving either photon or proton therapy. The goal of the study was to describe how the two radiation modalities differ in their effects on the immune system.

In this sample, this clone turned up once. Its antigen is still unknown. The input lacks base qualities; no much larger clone sits a single base away. Study-wide findings and limitations: After the lymphocyte count nadir, oligoclonal expansion, especially of CD8+ Temra cells, was observed in photon-treated repertoires, and the drop in diversity was driven by this expansion. Across the cohort, an inverse correlation was found between a larger post-nadir drop in TCR diversity and overall survival time among patients who died. The survival association was assessed only in patients who died, and better survival with proton therapy was presented by the authors as a possibility rather than a demonstrated result. Proton-treated patients stayed relatively stable during treatment, while photon-treated patients lost naive T cells and TCR diversity and gained effector/memory populations.

Libraries came from the immunoSEQ multiplex PCR assay. T cell repertoires were profiled with deep sequencing of rearranged TCR beta loci together with multiparametric flow cytometry. The clones in this table, taken by TCRdb from immuneACCESS, are in-frame only. Not every clone is retained; where verified, under half of the shortfall comes from an unresolved V gene, and the cause of the rest is unknown. The sample table records 55,000 to 70,000 clones; about nine tenths of these occur just once. The ten largest clonotypes hold 10% to 12% of the sample. From cysteine to phenylalanine, the CDR3 is 17 amino acids long. The sequence is cut down to CDR3 DNA, 51 bases in frame from base 1. Reading the germline V gene gives CDR1 KGHSH and CDR2 LQKENI. Trimming takes 1 base from V and 0 bases from J, and the germline ends sit 10 bases apart.

This sequence uses TRBV18 and TRBJ2-6; perhaps TRBD1 is the D gene, with 6 bases matching. The sequencing here drew on peripheral blood, taken from a patient treated with proton-based radiotherapy. The origin of this receptor is an elderly man with esophageal cancer. The DNA sequence follows: TGTGCCAGCTCACCACAGGGGGTGAACTCTGGGGCCAACGTCCTGACTTTC. This codes for CASSPQGVNSGANVLTF.